This TCR beta chain appears in the sequencing data of a study of cytomegalovirus exposure and HLA in healthy donors. Study-level information: Among the 398 genotyped donors, just over 80% were placed in the Caucasian-associated ancestry cluster. Study-level points and caveats: Some highly shared sequence variants likely arose as a pipeline artifact. Differences between HLA loci emerged in a later analysis of TCR association rates, with DRB1 most and HLA-C fewest.

The PCR employed 60 Vbeta primers together with 13 Jbeta primers. Some clones are missing from TCRdb's copy, which holds only in-frame ones; the method was immunoSEQ multiplex PCR. The top ten hold roughly 1.6% of the sample, which has approximately 170,000 clones, roughly 79% seen once. This clone came up a few times. The target antigen is unknown. The CDR3 has 15 residues. V lost 3 bases and J lost 8, with 14 bases in between. CDR1 and CDR2 (germline): MDHEN, SYDVKM. What was sequenced was PBMCs. This TCR was sampled from a man between 40 and 49 years old in good health and CMV-seronegative. The V gene is TRBV28, the J gene TRBJ1-6; no clear D gene. As DNA, the CDR3 is TGTGCCAGCAGTTTTGGGCGCGGGTATGATTCACCCCTCCACTTT. Translated, it gives CASSFGRGYDSPLHF.